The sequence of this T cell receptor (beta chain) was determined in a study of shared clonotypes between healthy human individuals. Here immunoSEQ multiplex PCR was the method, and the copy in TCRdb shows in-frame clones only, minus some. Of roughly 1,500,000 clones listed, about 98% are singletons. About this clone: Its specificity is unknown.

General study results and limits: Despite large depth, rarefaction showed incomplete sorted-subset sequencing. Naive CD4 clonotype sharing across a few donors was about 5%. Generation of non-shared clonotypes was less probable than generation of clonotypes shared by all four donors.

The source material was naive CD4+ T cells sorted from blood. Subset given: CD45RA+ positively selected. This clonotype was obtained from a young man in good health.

The CDR3 DNA is TGTGCCAGCAGCCGAATAGCGGGAGGTTCCTACGAGCAGTACTTC. Residues: CASSRIAGGSYEQYF. This rearrangement joins TRBV6-5 to TRBJ2-7, with 10 bases that match TRBD2. Germline lookup yields CDR1 MNHEY and CDR2 SVGAGI. The V and J ends lost 6 bases and 1 base, in that order; junction bases with no gene match: 6. This CDR3 has 15 residues.